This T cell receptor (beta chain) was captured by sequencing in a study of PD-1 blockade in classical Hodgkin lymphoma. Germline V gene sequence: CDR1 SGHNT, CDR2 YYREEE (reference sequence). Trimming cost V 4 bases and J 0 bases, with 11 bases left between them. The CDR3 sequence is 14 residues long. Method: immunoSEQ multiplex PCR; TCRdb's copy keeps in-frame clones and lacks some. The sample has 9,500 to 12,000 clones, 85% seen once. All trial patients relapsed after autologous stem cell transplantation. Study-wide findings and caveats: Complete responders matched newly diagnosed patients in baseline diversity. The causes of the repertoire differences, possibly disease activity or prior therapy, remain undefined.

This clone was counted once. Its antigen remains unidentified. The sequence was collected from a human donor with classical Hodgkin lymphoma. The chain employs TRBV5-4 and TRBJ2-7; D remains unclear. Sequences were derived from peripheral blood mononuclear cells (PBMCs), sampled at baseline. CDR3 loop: CASSDRRSSYEQYF. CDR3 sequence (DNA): TGTGCCAGCAGCGACCGACGGAGCTCCTACGAGCAGTACTTC.